This entry lists 32 T cell receptor beta chains sequenced from one sample in a study of OX40 agonist ivuxolimab in advanced cancers. The data were produced by immunoSEQ multiplex PCR, yet TCRdb's version contains in-frame clones alone and is incomplete. The data hold about 110,000 clones, with around 93% observed a single time. This specimen consisted of CD4+ or CD8+ T cells sorted from blood, obtained in a trial of the OX40 agonist ivuxolimab. The receptors derive from an adult with an advanced solid tumor such as melanoma, head and neck, liver or kidney cancer.

The chain joins TRBV10-1 to TRBJ1-1, with a possible D match to TRBD1 (5 bases). The V end lost 6 bases, the J end lost 3 bases, and 11 bases lay between the germline ends. The CDR3 runs to 13 residues. Per the germline V gene, CDR1 is WNHNN and CDR2 is SYGVQD (reference sequence). CDR3 nucleotide sequence: TGCGCCAGCAGAAGGGCACAGGACACTGAAGCTTTCTTT. Translation gives CASRRAQDTEAFF.

This chain joins TRBV7-3 and TRBJ1-1; the match to TRBD1 covers 7 bases. V lost 5 bases to trimming and J lost 1 base; unmatched junction nucleotides: 1. The CDR3 loop spans 13 amino acids. The germline V gene encodes CDR1 SGHTA and CDR2 FQGTGA. Here the CDR3 DNA reads TGTGCCAGCAGCCAGGGGGAGAACACTGAAGCTTTCTTT. It translates to CASSQGENTEAFF. Full variable domain (missing parts from reference TRBV7-3 and TRBJ1-1): GAGVSQTPSNKVTEKGKYVELRCDPISGHTALYWYRQSLGQGPEFLIYFQGTGAADDSGLPNDRFFAVRPEGSVSTLKIQRTERGDSAVYLCASSQGENTEAFFGQGTRLTVV.

V gene TRBV6-5 combines with J gene TRBJ1-2, with TRBD1 matching over 9 bases. The CDR3 loop spans 14 amino acids. After removal of 6 bases from V and 8 bases from J, the junction contained 10 bases not matched to a gene. Germline CDR1 reads MNHEY; CDR2 reads SVGAGI. The CDR3: CASRYRDREEGYTF. In DNA, the CDR3 is TGTGCCAGCAGGTACCGGGACAGGGAGGAAGGCTACACCTTC.

J is TRBJ2-1 and V is TRBV5-1; 7 bases line up with TRBD2. Looked up from germline, CDR1 is SGHRS and CDR2 is YFSETQ. The CDR3 runs to 16 residues. The V segment lost 4 bases and the J segment 1 base; nucleotides outside the gene matches: 8. CDR3 DNA sequence: TGCGCCAGCAGCCCACTTCGGGGGGAGTCCTACAATGAGCAGTTCTTC. This codes for CASSPLRGESYNEQFF.

This chain links TRBV6-5 with TRBJ2-2; 11 bases line up with TRBD1. The CDR3 is 16 residues long. Per the germline V gene, CDR1 is MNHEY and CDR2 is SVGAGI. The V segment lost 1 base and the J segment 7 bases; nucleotides outside the gene matches: 5. CDR3 residues: CASSYFGQGASGELFF. The CDR3 DNA reads as TGTGCCAGCAGTTACTTCGGACAGGGGGCAAGCGGGGAGCTGTTTTTT.

The chain links TRBV18 to TRBJ1-3; 10 bases agree with TRBD1. Germline lookup yields CDR1 KGHSH and CDR2 LQKENI. This CDR3 comprises 17 residues. The ends lost 4 bases at V and 2 bases at J; junction bases unmatched: 8. CDR3 sequence reads: CASSQPPGTGAGNTIYF. For the CDR3, the DNA is TGTGCCAGCTCACAACCCCCCGGGACAGGGGCTGGAAACACCATATATTTT.

This sequence joins TRBV25-1 and TRBJ2-5, with D possibly matching TRBD1 (5 bases). Germline CDR1 is MGHDK and CDR2 is SYGVNS. The CDR3 is made up of 15 amino acids. V lost 7 bases and J 5 bases, leaving 20 bases between the germline ends. The CDR3 DNA sequence: TGTGCCAGCACCACAGCGTCAGGGTTTGTGGAGACCCAGTACTTC. It specifies CASTTASGFVETQYF.

The chain couples TRBV12-5 to TRBJ2-1; TRBD2 aligns across 9 bases. The V gene's germline CDR1 is LGHNT and CDR2 FRNRAP. The CDR3 sequence is 17 residues long. Trimming removed 1 base from V and 6 bases from J; junction bases left unmatched: 10. The CDR3 DNA reads TGTGCTAGTGGTTTGGCCCCCGGGACTAGCCTGTTCAATGAGCAGTTCTTC. It yields the protein CASGLAPGTSLFNEQFF.

The chain has TRBV23-1 and TRBJ1-5; D unclear. TRBV23-1 is noted as an ORF with a role that remains uncertain. The CDR3 spans 15 residues. V shed 5 bases and J shed 1 base, with 12 bases lying between them. In nucleotides, the CDR3 is TGCGCCAGCAGTTCCCGTGGGAAGAGCAATCAGCCCCAGCATTTT. Protein product: CASSSRGKSNQPQHF.

This clone appeared a few times. V is TRBV5-4 and J is TRBJ2-5, with TRBD1 matching 7 bases. Germline trimming cut 4 bases from V and 4 bases from J; bases unmatched to any gene: 4. CDR1 SGHNT and CDR2 YYREEE come from the germline V gene (reference sequence). The length of the CDR3 is 13 residues. The DNA of the CDR3 is TGTGCCAGCAGCCGACAGGGACCAGAGACCCAGTACTTC. It yields the protein CASSRQGPETQYF.

V is TRBV21-1 and J is TRBJ2-5. TRBV21-1 is annotated as a pseudogene. The CDR3 contains 11 residues. CDR3 in amino acids: CASALGSTQYF. The CDR3 DNA follows: TGTGCCAGCGCTTTAGGCTCGACCCAGTACTTC.

This clone was recorded only once. The J gene is TRBJ2-1, the V gene TRBV7-9; 10 bases map to TRBD1. Trimming removed 1 base from V and 11 bases from J; junction bases left unmatched: 5. Germline CDR1 reads SEHNR; CDR2 reads FQNEAQ (reference sequence). There are 14 residues in the CDR3. The CDR3 sequence is CASSLGGTGDQQFF. As DNA, the CDR3 is TGTGCCAGCAGCTTAGGGGGGACAGGGGATCAGCAGTTCTTC. Based on the CDR3 plus reference TRBV7-9 and TRBJ2-1, the full variable domain is DTGVSQNPRHKITKRGQNVTFRCDPISEHNRLYWYRQTLGQGPEFLTYFQNEAQLEKSRLLSDRFSAERPKGSFSTLEIQRTEQGDSAMYLCASSLGGTGDQQFFGPGTRLTVL.

The chain carries TRBV9 and TRBJ1-1; D ambiguous. The CDR3 totals 14 residues. V shed 0 bases and J shed 4 bases, with 10 bases lying between them. Germline values: CDR1 SGDLS, CDR2 YYNGEE. In DNA form, the CDR3 reads TGTGCCAGCAGCGTAGTGGTGAGTGGCACTGAAGCTTTCTTT. As protein: CASSVVVSGTEAFF. The variable domain in full, completed from reference TRBV9 and TRBJ1-1, reads DSGVTQTPKHLITATGQRVTLRCSPRSGDLSVYWYQQSLDQGLQFLIQYYNGEERAKGNILERFSAQQFPDLHSELNLSSLELGDSALYFCASSVVVSGTEAFFGQGTRLTVV.

This chain joins TRBV9 and TRBJ2-3, with 8 bases aligning to TRBD2. Germline V lookup: CDR1 SGDLS, CDR2 YYNGEE. The CDR3 length is 18 residues. The ends lost 0 bases at V and 3 bases at J; junction bases unmatched: 12. As DNA, the CDR3 is TGTGCCAGCAGCGTAGTCGGGATGCGCGGGGGGCTAACAGATACGCAGTATTTT. Translation: CASSVVGMRGGLTDTQYF.

This chain uses TRBV2 with TRBJ2-7; 11 bases are shared with TRBD2. CDR3 length equals 14 residues. Trimming at V came to 8 bases and at J to 1 base, leaving 4 bases not matched to a gene. Germline V gene lookup returns CDR1 SNHLY and CDR2 FYNNEI. CDR3 nucleotides: TGTGCCAGCCTGCGACTAGCGGGGTCCTACGAGCAGTACTTC. As protein: CASLRLAGSYEQYF.

This clone occurred once. The V and J genes are TRBV5-1 and TRBJ1-2; 9 nucleotides align to TRBD1. Germline V gene lookup returns CDR1 SGHRS and CDR2 YFSETQ. The CDR3 is made up of 13 amino acids. The junction had 1 base not matched to a gene; V was cut back by 3 bases and J by 4 bases. As DNA, the CDR3 is TGCGCCAGCAGCTCGGGACAGGGCTATGGCTACACCTTC. Amino acid sequence: CASSSGQGYGYTF.

This clone appeared once. This chain links TRBV5-1 with TRBJ1-1, with TRBD1 identical over 12 bases. Losses at the gene ends were 3 bases for V and 6 bases for J; bases not matched to a gene: 9. The CDR3 runs to 16 residues. Germline V lookup: CDR1 SGHRS, CDR2 YFSETQ. The CDR3 here is CASSSRGGQGASEAFF. CDR3 coding DNA: TGCGCCAGCAGCTCCCGAGGGGGACAGGGGGCCTCTGAAGCTTTCTTT.

The chain couples TRBV28 to TRBJ2-1; the match to TRBD1 covers 9 bases. CDR3 length: 15 amino acids. Per germline, CDR1 MDHEN and CDR2 SYDVKM. After removal of 5 bases from V and 6 bases from J, the junction contained 8 bases not matched to a gene. The DNA of the CDR3 is TGTGCCAGCAGTCTACCGGGACAGGGTCGCAATGAGCAGTTCTTC. It encodes CASSLPGQGRNEQFF.

The table lists this clone with a count of one. The rearrangement joins TRBV10-3 to TRBJ2-2; D gene uncertain. The CDR3 length is 14 residues. In germline, CDR1 is ENHRY, CDR2 SYGVKD. V was pared by 3 bases and J by 1 base, with 6 bases between. The CDR3 DNA reads as TGTGCCATCAGTGAAGCATTGAACACCGGGGAGCTGTTTTTT. Residues: CAISEALNTGELFF.

This rearrangement joins TRBV6-5 to TRBJ1-1; D gene ambiguous. This CDR3 spans 13 amino acids. CDR1 and CDR2 (germline): MNHEY, SVGAGI. Trimming removed 7 bases from V and 1 base from J, with 10 bases in between. CDR3 protein: CASIMTRNTEAFF. For the CDR3, the DNA is TGTGCCAGCATTATGACCCGGAACACTGAAGCTTTCTTT.

This clone came up once. This rearrangement joins TRBV10-3 to TRBJ2-1, with D possibly TRBD2 on 5 matching bases. Germline values: CDR1 ENHRY, CDR2 SYGVKD. Trimming stripped 2 bases from V and 8 bases from J, with 10 bases between. This CDR3 contains 13 residues. Here the CDR3 reads CAISENGNHEQFF. The DNA of the CDR3 is TGTGCCATCAGTGAGAACGGGAACCATGAGCAGTTCTTC.

This clone was recorded only once. The V and J genes are TRBV2 and TRBJ2-7, with TRBD2 identical over 12 bases. Losses at the gene ends were 2 bases for V and 2 bases for J; bases not matched to a gene: 4. CDR1 and CDR2 (germline): SNHLY, FYNNEI. CDR3 length: 16 amino acids. The CDR3 loop is CASSESSGRGPYEQYF. CDR3 in DNA: TGTGCCAGCAGTGAATCTAGCGGGAGGGGTCCCTACGAGCAGTACTTC.

A word on this clone: The sample contains more than one DNA sequence encoding this CDR3. The chain carries TRBV9 and TRBJ1-6; D call uncertain. V lost 0 bases and J lost 3, with 7 bases in between. This CDR3 contains 15 residues. Germline V lookup: CDR1 SGDLS, CDR2 YYNGEE. CDR3 residues: CASSVGGSYNSPLHF. CDR3 nucleotide sequence: TGTGCCAGCAGCGTAGGTGGCAGCTATAATTCACCCCTCCACTTT.

The gene calls are TRBV30 and TRBJ1-1; D gene uncertain. V was shortened by 2 bases and J by 1 base, with 5 bases between the two germline ends. The CDR3 extends over 12 amino acids. CDR1 and CDR2 (germline): GTSNPN, SVGIG (reference sequence). CDR3 residues: CAWSLANTEAFF. The CDR3 nucleotides read TGTGCCTGGAGTCTAGCGAACACTGAAGCTTTCTTT.

The chain combines TRBV5-1 with TRBJ2-1; 10 bases fit TRBD2. The CDR3 is 17 residues long. Losses at the gene ends were 1 base for V and 3 bases for J; bases not matched to a gene: 7. CDR1 is SGHRS, CDR2 YFSETQ, per germline. The CDR3 DNA sequence: TGCGCCAGCAGCTTGCAGGCTAGCGGGGGCGACTACAATGAGCAGTTCTTC. Protein sequence: CASSLQASGGDYNEQFF.

The chain recombines TRBV7-2 with TRBJ2-7; maybe TRBD2 (5 bases). Looked up from germline, CDR1 is SGHTA and CDR2 is FQGNSA. CDR3 size: 14 residues. The V end was cut by 1 base, the J end by 1 base, with 8 bases between. The CDR3 loop is CASSLGTHSYEQYF. The CDR3 nucleotides read TGTGCCAGCAGCTTAGGGACTCATTCCTACGAGCAGTACTTC.

The chain couples TRBV6-5 to TRBJ1-5; tentatively, D is TRBD1 (5 bases). Deletions cut 0 bases from V and 7 bases from J, with 16 bases between. CDR1 is MNHEY, CDR2 SVGAGI, per germline. The CDR3 runs 16 residues. CDR3 loop: CASSYSIRDGGQPQHF. The CDR3 region has the DNA TGTGCCAGCAGTTACTCGATTCGGGACGGTGGACAGCCCCAGCATTTT.

In DNA, the CDR3 is TGTGCCAGCCGGGGGGGACAGGGGACAACGCAGTATTTT. Protein product: CASRGGQGTTQYF. J is TRBJ2-3 and V is TRBV6-4; 10 bases match TRBD1. The V and J ends lost 8 bases and 9 bases, in that order; junction bases with no gene match: 8. CDR1 is MRHNA, CDR2 SNTAGT, per germline. The CDR3 runs to 13 residues.

The V call is TRBV10-1, the J call TRBJ2-1; 14 positions agree with TRBD2. The CDR3 runs 17 residues. From germline, CDR1 is WNHNN and CDR2 SYGVQD (reference sequence). The V and J ends lost 4 bases and 7 bases, in that order; junction bases with no gene match: 9. The CDR3 region has the DNA TGCGCCAGCAGTGCCTCAGTGGGGACTAGCGGGAGAAATGAGCAGTTCTTC. Protein: CASSASVGTSGRNEQFF.

The rearrangement links TRBV5-6 to TRBJ1-6, with D unresolved. The V gene's germline CDR1 is SGHDT and CDR2 YYEEEE. The CDR3 totals 15 residues. The V gene lost 0 bases and the J gene lost 7 bases, with 11 bases spanning the gap. For the CDR3, the DNA is TGTGCCAGCAGCTTGGGTGGTCAGCTGAATTCACCCCTCCACTTT. This gives the protein CASSLGGQLNSPLHF.

The rearrangement uses TRBV6-4 and TRBJ2-2; a possible D gene is TRBD2 (6 bases). The CDR3 totals 13 residues. Germline assignment: CDR1 MRHNA and CDR2 SNTAGT. With 6 bases removed from V and 4 bases from J, the gap between germline ends came to 9 bases. The CDR3 loop is CASRGLTTGELFF. CDR3 bases: TGTGCCAGCAGAGGACTAACCACCGGGGAGCTGTTTTTT.

The chain employs TRBV7-9 and TRBJ1-5; D remains ambiguous. The V end lost 3 bases, the J end lost 1 base, and 4 bases lay between the germline ends. Germline V CDR1 and CDR2: SEHNR, FQNEAQ (reference sequence). The CDR3 length is 13 residues. In DNA form, the CDR3 reads TGTGCCAGCAGCTTGGAAAGCAATCAGCCCCAGCATTTT. Encoded protein: CASSLESNQPQHF.